The TCR beta chain under discussion was sequenced for a study of radiation and T cells in renal cell carcinoma. Notes on the study in general: In blood, top tumor clones expanded by 2 weeks, shrinking by 4.

This clone was seen a few times. What it binds is unknown. Clones were sequenced by immunoSEQ multiplex PCR, and TCRdb holds only the in-frame ones, with some missing. The table has some 81,000 clones, nearly 90% seen once. Germline trimming cut 6 bases from V and 0 bases from J; bases unmatched to any gene: 13. The germline CDR1 and CDR2 sequences are SGHDN and FVKESK. The CDR3 has 19 residues. Time point defined: blood 4 weeks post-SBRT, at nephrectomy. The treatment was: 15 Gy SBRT to primary tumor, nephrectomy 4 weeks later. Nephrectomy followed 15 Gy stereotactic body radiation by 4 weeks. This chain connects TRBV14 to TRBJ2-6; 8 bases map to TRBD1. The sample was blood, taken from a patient whose treatment included radiotherapy and nephrectomy. The source is a woman between 65 and 79 years old with renal cell carcinoma. The CDR3: CASRKGGQGAISGANVLTF. The CDR3 region has the DNA TGTGCCAGCAGAAAAGGCGGGCAGGGGGCAATCTCTGGGGCCAACGTCCTGACTTTC.